This T cell receptor beta chain is drawn from a study of T cells after yellow fever vaccination. Findings of the study overall: Reappearance after the booster was observed for most primary-vaccination clones (96% CD4, roughly 90% CD8).

V lost 5 bases and J 4 bases, leaving 9 bases between the germline ends. CDR3 length equals 13 residues. TCRdb re-called the 5' RACE reads with MiXCR, one entry per CDR3 protein. The table has about 240,000 distinct CDR3 sequences, 6.9% seen once; the top ten hold roughly 0.86%. In this sample, this clonotype turned up many times. Its antigen is as yet unknown. This chain links TRBV12-3 or TRBV12-4 with TRBJ1-5; TRBD1 might be the D (5 bases). The receptor was isolated from a man younger than 45 who received the YFV17D yellow fever vaccine. Material: CD4+ T cells sorted from PBMCs, obtained 15 days after the yellow fever booster vaccination. The CDR3 nucleotides read TGTGCCAGCAGTCCTCAGGGAAATCAGCCCCAGCATTTT. Residues: CASSPQGNQPQHF.